The table lists the clone carrying this TCR beta chain with a few counts. Its cognate antigen is unknown. These data belong to a study of blood T cells in healthy people across ages. Findings and limits, study-wide: Investigators viewed diversity estimates from one million T cells as underestimates, the study reported. Both higher diversity and more naive CD4+ cells marked long-lived donors when set against aged donors.

For the second PCR, which ran for about 6 to 11 cycles, a sample-barcoded 5' primer and a J-beta primer mix were used. Each cDNA molecule carried a tag from a template-switch adaptor that contained 12 random nucleotides. TCRdb re-called the 5' RACE reads through MiXCR, storing one row per CDR3 protein. In the table there are around 850,000 distinct CDR3 sequences, about 37% of which are singletons. Germline V CDR1 and CDR2: SGHRS, YFSETQ. CDR3 length: 16 residues. V lost 1 base, J lost 8 bases, and 8 bases stayed unmatched. This clonotype was sampled from a man aged 18 to 29 in good health. The V and J genes are TRBV5-1 and TRBJ2-1, with TRBD2 matching over 11 bases. The sample consisted of blood. The CDR3 coding sequence is TGCGCCAGCAGCTTGACGGAAGGACTAGCGGGCTATGAGCAGTTCTTC. Its translation is CASSLTEGLAGYEQFF.